The rows below give T cell receptor beta chains drawn from one sample of a study of blood T cell repertoires in COVID-19. Generated by immunoSEQ multiplex PCR, the TCRdb table keeps only in-frame clones and is missing some. The data contain more than 150,000 clones, around 90% of them singletons. The specimen sequenced was peripheral blood. The source of these receptors is a man aged 35-49 years with acute or convalescent COVID-19. The conserved cysteine and the conserved F or W are not part of the CDR3 here. Expanded clones get a size class; other rows say once, few or many, or leave the size out.

j_call: TRBJ2-7
v_call: TRBV3-1/TRBV3-2
clone_size: once
cdr3_aa: ASSQRGTDNEQY

j_call: TRBJ1-1
v_call: TRBV5-5
clone_size: -
cdr3_aa: ASSRTNTEAF

j_call: TRBJ1-4
v_call: TRBV24-1
clone_size: -
cdr3_aa: ATSDSGTDEKLF

j_call: TRBJ1-4
v_call: TRBV6-1
clone_size: -
cdr3_aa: ASSDLWTGGNEKLF

j_call: TRBJ1-6
v_call: TRBV5-6
clone_size: -
cdr3_aa: ASSVGSGSLNSPLH

j_call: TRBJ2-5
v_call: TRBV9
clone_size: -
cdr3_aa: ASSVGGTYQETQY

j_call: TRBJ2-3
v_call: TRBV6-4
clone_size: -
cdr3_aa: ASSDSAIEGTDTQY

j_call: TRBJ2-1
v_call: TRBV28
clone_size: -
cdr3_aa: ASRFRAGGSDEQF

j_call: TRBJ2-1
v_call: TRBV25-1
clone_size: -
cdr3_aa: ASSRWAGDDGEQF

j_call: TRBJ1-1
v_call: TRBV6-5
clone_size: -
cdr3_aa: ASSQGLGTEAF

j_call: TRBJ2-1
v_call: TRBV7-3
clone_size: -
cdr3_aa: ASSNKESEQF

j_call: TRBJ1-6
v_call: TRBV2
clone_size: -
cdr3_aa: ASSATLSPLH

j_call: TRBJ2-7
v_call: TRBV11-2
clone_size: -
cdr3_aa: ASSLVGSRGYYEQY

j_call: TRBJ2-3
v_call: TRBV4-3
clone_size: -
cdr3_aa: ASSQSGFDTQY

j_call: TRBJ1-3
v_call: TRBV4-1
clone_size: -
cdr3_aa: ASSPDQDSGNTIY

j_call: TRBJ2-1
v_call: TRBV27
clone_size: -
cdr3_aa: ASSVDVSGTGPYNEQF

j_call: TRBJ2-1
v_call: TRBV21-1
clone_size: -
cdr3_aa: ASSNGLRQGVYNEQF

j_call: TRBJ1-5
v_call: TRBV6-6
clone_size: -
cdr3_aa: ASSSRGGNQPQH

j_call: TRBJ2-2
v_call: TRBV28
clone_size: -
cdr3_aa: ASSPPITGELF

j_call: TRBJ1-5
v_call: TRBV6-5
clone_size: -
cdr3_aa: AVRRGNQPQH

j_call: TRBJ2-7
v_call: TRBV10-1
clone_size: -
cdr3_aa: ASSGRQRDEQY

j_call: TRBJ2-7
v_call: TRBV5-1
clone_size: -
cdr3_aa: ASSLDARGGYEQY

j_call: TRBJ2-3
v_call: TRBV20-1
clone_size: -
cdr3_aa: SAITPDTQY

j_call: TRBJ1-1
v_call: TRBV27
clone_size: few
cdr3_aa: ASSLSGTGNTEAF

j_call: TRBJ2-5
v_call: TRBV7-2
clone_size: -
cdr3_aa: ASSLNWAGQETQY

j_call: TRBJ2-7
v_call: TRBV6-5
clone_size: -
cdr3_aa: ASRKDRGLHEQY

j_call: TRBJ2-3
v_call: TRBV29-1
clone_size: -
cdr3_aa: SVPGLAGRTDTQY

j_call: TRBJ1-5
v_call: TRBV7-2
clone_size: -
cdr3_aa: ASSLVGTVNQPQH

j_call: TRBJ2-5
v_call: TRBV5-6
clone_size: once
cdr3_aa: ASSLRAGVEETQY

j_call: TRBJ1-1
v_call: TRBV5-1
clone_size: -
cdr3_aa: ASRRGNSVNTEAF

j_call: TRBJ1-1
v_call: TRBV12-5
clone_size: -
cdr3_aa: ASGLAQGAEAF

j_call: TRBJ2-5
v_call: TRBV6-5
clone_size: -
cdr3_aa: ASSTLAGVQETQY

j_call: TRBJ1-2
v_call: TRBV29-1
clone_size: once
cdr3_aa: SVQFETRGYT

j_call: TRBJ1-2
v_call: TRBV9
clone_size: -
cdr3_aa: ASSKGQGGYGYT

j_call: TRBJ1-5
v_call: TRBV6-2/TRBV6-3
clone_size: -
cdr3_aa: ASSSGRGFNQPQH

j_call: TRBJ1-2
v_call: TRBV4-2
clone_size: -
cdr3_aa: ASSQGTETNYGYT

j_call: TRBJ1-2
v_call: TRBV3-1/TRBV3-2
clone_size: -
cdr3_aa: ASSRVGTGFYGYT

j_call: TRBJ2-2
v_call: TRBV5-1
clone_size: -
cdr3_aa: ASSYAGGPTGELF